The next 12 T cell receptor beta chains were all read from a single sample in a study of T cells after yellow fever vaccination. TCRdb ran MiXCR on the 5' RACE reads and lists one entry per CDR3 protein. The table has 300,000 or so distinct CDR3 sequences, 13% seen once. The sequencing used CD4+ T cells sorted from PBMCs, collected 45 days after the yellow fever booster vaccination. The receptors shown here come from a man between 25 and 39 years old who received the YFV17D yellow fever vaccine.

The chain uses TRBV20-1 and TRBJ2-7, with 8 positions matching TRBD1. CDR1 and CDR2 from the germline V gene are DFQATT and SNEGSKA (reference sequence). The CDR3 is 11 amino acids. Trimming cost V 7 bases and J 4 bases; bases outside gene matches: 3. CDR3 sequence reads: CSGHRGYEQYF. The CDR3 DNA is TGCAGTGGTCACAGGGGGTACGAGCAGTACTTC.

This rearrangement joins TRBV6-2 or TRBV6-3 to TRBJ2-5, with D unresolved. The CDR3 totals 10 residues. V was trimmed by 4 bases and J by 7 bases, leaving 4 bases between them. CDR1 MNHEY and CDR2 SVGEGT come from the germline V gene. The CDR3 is CASSSGTQYF. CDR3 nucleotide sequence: TGTGCCAGCAGTTCAGGGACCCAGTACTTC.

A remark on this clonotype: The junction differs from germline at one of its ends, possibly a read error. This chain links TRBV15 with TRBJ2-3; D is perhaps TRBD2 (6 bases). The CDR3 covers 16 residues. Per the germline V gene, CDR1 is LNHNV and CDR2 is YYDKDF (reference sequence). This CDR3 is CATSRAVAASTDTKYF. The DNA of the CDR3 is TGTGCCACCAGCAGAGCGGTAGCGGCTAGCACAGATACGAAGTATTTT.

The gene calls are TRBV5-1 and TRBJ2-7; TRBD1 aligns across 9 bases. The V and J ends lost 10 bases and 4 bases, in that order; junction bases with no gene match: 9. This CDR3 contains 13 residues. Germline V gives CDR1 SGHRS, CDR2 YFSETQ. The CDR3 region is CAGIGDRAYEQYF. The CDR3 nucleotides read TGCGCCGGGATCGGGGACAGGGCTTACGAGCAGTACTTC.

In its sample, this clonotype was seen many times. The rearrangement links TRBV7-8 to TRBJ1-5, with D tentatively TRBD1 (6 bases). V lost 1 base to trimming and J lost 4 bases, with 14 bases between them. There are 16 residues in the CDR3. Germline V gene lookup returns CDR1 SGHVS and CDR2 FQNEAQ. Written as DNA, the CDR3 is TGTGCCAGCAGCTTAGATTCTGGGGGCCTTAATCAGCCCCAGCATTTT. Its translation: CASSLDSGGLNQPQHF.

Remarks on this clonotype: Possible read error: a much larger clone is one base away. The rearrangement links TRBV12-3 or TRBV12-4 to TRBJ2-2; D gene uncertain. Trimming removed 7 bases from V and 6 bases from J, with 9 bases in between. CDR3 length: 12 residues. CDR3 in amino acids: CASTISSGELFF. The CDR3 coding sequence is TGTGCCAGCACCATTTCCTCCGGGGAGCTGTTTTTT.

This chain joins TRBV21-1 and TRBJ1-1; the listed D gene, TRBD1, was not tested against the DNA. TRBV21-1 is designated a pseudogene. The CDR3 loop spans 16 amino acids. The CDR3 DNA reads TGTGCCAGCAGCAAACCGCTCGAACAGGGTTACACTGAAGCTTTCTTT. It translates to CASSKPLEQGYTEAFF.

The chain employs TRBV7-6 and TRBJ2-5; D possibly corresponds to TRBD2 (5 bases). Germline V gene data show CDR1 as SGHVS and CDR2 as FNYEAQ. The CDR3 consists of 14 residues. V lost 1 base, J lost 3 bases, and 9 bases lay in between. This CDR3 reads CASSLGPTKETQYF. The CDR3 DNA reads TGTGCCAGCAGCTTAGGACCGACTAAAGAGACCCAGTACTTC.

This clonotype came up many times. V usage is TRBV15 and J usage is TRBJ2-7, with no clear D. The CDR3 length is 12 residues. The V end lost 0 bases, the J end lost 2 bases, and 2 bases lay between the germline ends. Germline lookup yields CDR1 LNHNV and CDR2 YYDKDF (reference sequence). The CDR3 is CATSRDAYEQYF. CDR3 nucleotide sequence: TGTGCCACCAGCAGAGATGCCTACGAGCAGTACTTC.

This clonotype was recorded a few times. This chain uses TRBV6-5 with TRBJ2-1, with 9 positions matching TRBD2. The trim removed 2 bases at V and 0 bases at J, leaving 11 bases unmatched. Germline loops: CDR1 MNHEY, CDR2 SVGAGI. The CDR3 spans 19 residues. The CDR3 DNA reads TGTGCCAGCAGTTACCTTTCTAGCGGGACCCCGAGCTCCTACAATGAGCAGTTCTTC. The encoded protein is CASSYLSSGTPSSYNEQFF.

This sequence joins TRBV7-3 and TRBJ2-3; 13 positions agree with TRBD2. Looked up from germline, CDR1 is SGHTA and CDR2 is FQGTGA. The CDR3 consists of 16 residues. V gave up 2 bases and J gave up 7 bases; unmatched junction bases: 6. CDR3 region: CASSLGLAGVGNTQYF. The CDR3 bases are TGTGCCAGCAGCTTAGGACTAGCGGGAGTAGGGAATACGCAGTATTTT.

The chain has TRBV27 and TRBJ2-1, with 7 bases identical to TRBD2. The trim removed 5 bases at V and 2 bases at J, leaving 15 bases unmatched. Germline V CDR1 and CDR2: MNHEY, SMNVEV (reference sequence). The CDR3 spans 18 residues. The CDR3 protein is CASSPPGGGRGPYNEQFF. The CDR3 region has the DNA TGTGCCAGCAGTCCCCCGGGAGGCGGGAGAGGCCCCTACAATGAGCAGTTCTTC.